This T cell receptor beta chain is from a study of identical twins. Trimming took 1 base from V and 7 from J; bases not matched to a gene: 11. Per the germline V gene, CDR1 is LNHNV and CDR2 is YYDKDF (reference sequence). This CDR3 is built from 18 residues. Each CDR3 protein is one row after TCRdb ran MiXCR on the 5' RACE reads. This sample has some 590,000 distinct CDR3 sequences, with just under 10% found just once. These same records also appear under a second study, on yellow fever vaccine responses in identical twins.

The sample was PBMCs. This clonotype originated in a woman aged 18 to 35 in good health. The genes are TRBV15 and TRBJ2-1; 12 bases align to TRBD1. The CDR3 sequence is CATSRAYTGTGGINEQFF. In nucleotides, the CDR3 is TGTGCCACCAGCAGAGCCTACACCGGGACAGGGGGCATAAATGAGCAGTTCTTC.